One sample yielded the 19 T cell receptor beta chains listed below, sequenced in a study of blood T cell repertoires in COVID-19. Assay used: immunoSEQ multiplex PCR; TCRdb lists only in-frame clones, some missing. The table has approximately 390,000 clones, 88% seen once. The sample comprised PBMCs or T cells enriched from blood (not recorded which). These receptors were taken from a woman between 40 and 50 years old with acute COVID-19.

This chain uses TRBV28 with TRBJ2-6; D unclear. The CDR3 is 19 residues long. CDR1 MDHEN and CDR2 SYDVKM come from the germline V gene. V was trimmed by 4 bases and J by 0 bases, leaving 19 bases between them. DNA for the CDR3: TGTGCCAGCAGTTCCCCATTTGGCGGCGAAGACTCTGGGGCCAACGTCCTGACTTTC. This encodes CASSSPFGGEDSGANVLTF.

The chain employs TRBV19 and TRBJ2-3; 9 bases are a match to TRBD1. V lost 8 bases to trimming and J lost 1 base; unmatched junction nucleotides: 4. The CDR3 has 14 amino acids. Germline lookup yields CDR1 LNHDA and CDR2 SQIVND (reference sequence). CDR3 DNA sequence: TGTGCCAGTCAACAGGGGGCTGGCACAGATACGCAGTATTTT. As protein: CASQQGAGTDTQYF.

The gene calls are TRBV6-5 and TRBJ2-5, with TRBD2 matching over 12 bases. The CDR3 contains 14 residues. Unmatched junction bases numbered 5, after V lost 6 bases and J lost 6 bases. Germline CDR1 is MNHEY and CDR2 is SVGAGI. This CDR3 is CASRRLAGAKTQYF. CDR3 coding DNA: TGTGCCAGCAGAAGACTAGCGGGGGCTAAGACCCAGTACTTC.

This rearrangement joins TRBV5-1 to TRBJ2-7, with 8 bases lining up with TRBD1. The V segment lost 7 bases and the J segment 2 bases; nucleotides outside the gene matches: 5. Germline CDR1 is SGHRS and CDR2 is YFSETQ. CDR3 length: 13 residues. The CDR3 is CASGQGGTYEQYF. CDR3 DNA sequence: TGCGCCAGCGGACAGGGCGGGACCTACGAGCAGTACTTC.

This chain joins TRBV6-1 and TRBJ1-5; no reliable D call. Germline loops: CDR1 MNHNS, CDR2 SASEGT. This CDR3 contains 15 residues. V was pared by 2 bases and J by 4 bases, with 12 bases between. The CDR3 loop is CASSEQWTGNQPQHF. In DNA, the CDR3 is TGTGCCAGCAGTGAACAATGGACGGGGAATCAGCCCCAGCATTTT.

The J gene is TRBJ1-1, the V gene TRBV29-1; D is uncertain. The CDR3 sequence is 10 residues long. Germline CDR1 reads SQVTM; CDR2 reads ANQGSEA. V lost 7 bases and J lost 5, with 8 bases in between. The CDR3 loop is CSGSETEAFF. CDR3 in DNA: TGCAGCGGGTCGGAGACTGAAGCTTTCTTT.

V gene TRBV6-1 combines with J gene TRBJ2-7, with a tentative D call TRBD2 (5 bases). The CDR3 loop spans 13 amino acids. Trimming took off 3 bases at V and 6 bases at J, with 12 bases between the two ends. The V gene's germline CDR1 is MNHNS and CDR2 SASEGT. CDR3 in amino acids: CASSEISGSEQYF. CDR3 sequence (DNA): TGTGCCAGCAGTGAGATTTCGGGAAGCGAGCAGTACTTC.

The CDR3 DNA reads TGTGCCAGCAGTTCATCAGGGGTTTATGGCTACACCTTC. This translates into CASSSSGVYGYTF. The V call is TRBV27, the J call TRBJ1-2, with TRBD1 as a possible D gene (6 bases). V was shortened by 4 bases and J by 5 bases, with 11 bases between the two germline ends. Germline V gene sequence: CDR1 MNHEY, CDR2 SMNVEV (reference sequence). The CDR3 totals 13 residues.

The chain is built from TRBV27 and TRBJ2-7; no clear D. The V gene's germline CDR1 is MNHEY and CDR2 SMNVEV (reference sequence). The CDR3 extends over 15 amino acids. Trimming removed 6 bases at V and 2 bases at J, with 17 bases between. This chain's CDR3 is CASSPASSATYEQYF. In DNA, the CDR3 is TGTGCCAGCAGCCCCGCCAGCAGCGCTACCTACGAGCAGTACTTC.

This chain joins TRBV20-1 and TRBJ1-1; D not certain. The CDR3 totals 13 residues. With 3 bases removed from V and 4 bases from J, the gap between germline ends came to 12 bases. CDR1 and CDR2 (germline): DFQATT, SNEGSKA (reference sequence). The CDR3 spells CSASKDLGTEAFF. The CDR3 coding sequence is TGCAGTGCTAGTAAGGACTTGGGCACTGAAGCTTTCTTT.

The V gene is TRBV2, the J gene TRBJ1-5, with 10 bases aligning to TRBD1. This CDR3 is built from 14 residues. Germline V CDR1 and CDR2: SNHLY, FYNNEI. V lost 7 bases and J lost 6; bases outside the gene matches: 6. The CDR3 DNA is TGTGCCAGCACCCGACAGGGGGCTGGTCAGCCCCAGCATTTT. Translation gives CASTRQGAGQPQHF.

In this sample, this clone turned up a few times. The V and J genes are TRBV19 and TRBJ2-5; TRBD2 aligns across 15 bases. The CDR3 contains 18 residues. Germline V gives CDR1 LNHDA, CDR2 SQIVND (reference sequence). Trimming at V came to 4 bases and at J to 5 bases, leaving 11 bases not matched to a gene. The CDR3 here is CASSTLRGTSGGRETQYF. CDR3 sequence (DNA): TGTGCCAGTAGTACCCTCAGGGGGACTAGCGGGGGGCGGGAGACCCAGTACTTC.

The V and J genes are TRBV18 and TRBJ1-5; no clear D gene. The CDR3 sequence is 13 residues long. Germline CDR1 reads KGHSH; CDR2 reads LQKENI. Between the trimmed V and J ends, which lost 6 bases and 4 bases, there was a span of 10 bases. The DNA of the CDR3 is TGTGCCAGCTCCCTCGACATTAATCAGCCCCAGCATTTT. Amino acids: CASSLDINQPQHF.

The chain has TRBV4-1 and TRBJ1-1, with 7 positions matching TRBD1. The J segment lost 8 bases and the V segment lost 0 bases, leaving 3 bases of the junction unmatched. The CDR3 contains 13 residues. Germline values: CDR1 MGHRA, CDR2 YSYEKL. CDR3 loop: CASSQEEGGEAFF. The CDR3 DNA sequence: TGCGCCAGCAGCCAAGAAGAAGGGGGCGAAGCTTTCTTT.

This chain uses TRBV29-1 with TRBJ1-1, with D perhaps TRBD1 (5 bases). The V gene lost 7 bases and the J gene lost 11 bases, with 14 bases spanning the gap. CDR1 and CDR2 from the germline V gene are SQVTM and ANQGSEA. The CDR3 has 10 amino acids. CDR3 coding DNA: TGCAGCGGGTTGACAGCCGAGGCTTTCTTT. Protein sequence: CSGLTAEAFF.

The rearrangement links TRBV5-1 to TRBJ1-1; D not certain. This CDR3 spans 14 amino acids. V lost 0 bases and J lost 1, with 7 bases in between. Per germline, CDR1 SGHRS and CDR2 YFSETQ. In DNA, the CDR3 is TGCGCCAGCAGCTTGGCCCTCGGGAACACTGAAGCTTTCTTT. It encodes CASSLALGNTEAFF.

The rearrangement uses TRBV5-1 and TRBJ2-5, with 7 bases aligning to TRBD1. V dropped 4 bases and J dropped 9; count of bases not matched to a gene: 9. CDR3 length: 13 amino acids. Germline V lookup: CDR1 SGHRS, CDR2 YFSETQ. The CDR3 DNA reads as TGCGCCAGCAGCATCGACAGGGCATGGGCCCAGTACTTC. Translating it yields CASSIDRAWAQYF.

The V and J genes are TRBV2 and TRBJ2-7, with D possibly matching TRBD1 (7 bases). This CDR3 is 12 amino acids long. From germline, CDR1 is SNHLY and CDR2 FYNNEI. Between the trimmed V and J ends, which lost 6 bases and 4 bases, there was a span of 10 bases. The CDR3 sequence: CASREGQYEQYF. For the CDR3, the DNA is TGTGCCAGCAGGGAGGGACAGTACGAGCAGTACTTC.

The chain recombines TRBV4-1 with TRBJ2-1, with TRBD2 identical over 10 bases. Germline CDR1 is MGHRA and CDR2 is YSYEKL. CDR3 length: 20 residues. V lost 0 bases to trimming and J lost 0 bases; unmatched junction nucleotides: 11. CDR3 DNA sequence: TGCGCCAGCAGCCAAGATGGGCTAGCGGGGGCCTTAAGCTCCTACAATGAGCAGTTCTTC. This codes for CASSQDGLAGALSSYNEQFF.